The 17 T cell receptor beta chains given below trace back to one sample, sequenced in a study of T cell repertoires in cytomegalovirus infection. In TCRdb, the reads were re-called with MiXCR into one record per CDR3 protein. The sample records almost 500,000 distinct CDR3 sequences, around 11% being singletons. Sequences were obtained from PBMCs. Receptors were obtained from a human donor in good health (CMV status not recorded). Some clones in this sample may be carry-over from other donors' samples.

This clonotype was counted at least ten times. The rearrangement uses TRBV7-2 and TRBJ1-1; D gene uncertain. The CDR3 spans 13 residues. The V and J ends lost 2 bases and 1 base respectively, with 5 bases between them. Germline V CDR1 and CDR2: SGHTA, FQGNSA. CDR3 region: CASSLYTNTEAFF. The CDR3 nucleotides are TGTGCCAGCAGCTTATACACGAACACTGAAGCTTTCTTT.

This clonotype came up many times. V and J are TRBV5-1 and TRBJ1-2; D is unresolved. Germline V gene sequence: CDR1 SGHRS, CDR2 YFSETQ. V lost 0 bases, J lost 4 bases, and 10 bases lay in between. The CDR3 covers 14 residues. CDR3: CASSLGTRVYGYTF. The DNA of the CDR3 is TGCGCCAGCAGCTTGGGTACAAGGGTCTATGGCTACACCTTC.

This clonotype came up many times. J is TRBJ2-5 and V is TRBV5-1; 9 positions match TRBD2. The germline CDR1 and CDR2 sequences are SGHRS and YFSETQ. With V trimmed by 4 bases and J by 3 bases, 7 bases remained unmatched. The CDR3 consists of 15 residues. In DNA form, the CDR3 reads TGCGCCAGCAGCCGTTATATAGCGGGAGAAGAGACCCAGTACTTC. Encoded protein: CASSRYIAGEETQYF.

This chain links TRBV6-5 with TRBJ2-7, with D possibly being TRBD1 or TRBD2 (5 bases each). V gave up 2 bases and J gave up 0 bases, with 8 bases separating them. The length of the CDR3 is 14 residues. Looked up from germline, CDR1 is MNHEY and CDR2 is SVGAGI. Here the CDR3 reads CASSYRDASYEQYF. The CDR3 region has the DNA TGTGCCAGCAGTTACCGGGACGCCTCCTACGAGCAGTACTTC.

This clonotype was recorded at least ten times. The V and J genes are TRBV7-9 and TRBJ2-6; 12 bases agree with TRBD2. The ends lost 5 bases at V and 0 bases at J; junction bases unmatched: 2. Germline V gene sequence: CDR1 SEHNR, CDR2 FQNEAQ (reference sequence). The CDR3 contains 17 residues. CDR3 sequence (DNA): TGTGCCAGCAGCGGACTAGCGGGACTCTCTGGGGCCAACGTCCTGACTTTC. This sequence encodes CASSGLAGLSGANVLTF.

This clonotype was recorded at least ten times. CDR3 in DNA: TGTGCCAGCAGCCCCTGGCGGGGGGTTAGGAACGAGCAGTACTTC. Translation: CASSPWRGVRNEQYF. The V gene is TRBV7-2, the J gene TRBJ2-7; the match to TRBD2 covers 8 bases. From germline, CDR1 is SGHTA and CDR2 FQGNSA. The trim removed 5 bases at V and 5 bases at J, leaving 11 bases unmatched. CDR3 length equals 15 residues. Filled out from reference TRBV7-2 and TRBJ2-7, the complete variable domain reads GAGVSQSPSNKVTEKGKDVELRCDPISGHTALYWYRQSLGQGLEFLIYFQGNSAPDKSGLPSDRFSAERTGGSVSTLTIQRTQQEDSAVYLCASSPWRGVRNEQYFGPGTRLTVT.

The chain couples TRBV4-2 to TRBJ2-1, with D tentatively TRBD1 (6 bases). V lost 2 bases, J lost 1 base, and 12 bases lay in between. Germline CDR1 is LGHNA and CDR2 is YNFKEQ. This CDR3 has 16 amino acids. The CDR3 loop reads CASSQSRGISYNEQFF. CDR3 coding DNA: TGTGCCAGCAGCCAAAGCAGGGGTATTTCCTACAATGAGCAGTTCTTC.

The chain carries TRBV29-1 and TRBJ2-7; D is possibly TRBD2 (6 bases). Trimming shortened V by 4 bases and J by 1 base, and 11 bases separated the two germline ends. Germline V CDR1 and CDR2: SQVTM, ANQGSEA. CDR3 length: 13 amino acids. The CDR3 region has the DNA TGCAGCGTTGTTCGGGACTTATCCTACGAGCAGTACTTC. This translates into CSVVRDLSYEQYF.

This clonotype was recorded many times. This chain joins TRBV12-3 or TRBV12-4 and TRBJ2-5; D might be TRBD2 (5 bases). The CDR3 covers 14 residues. V was pared by 6 bases and J by 5 bases, with 16 bases between. CDR3 bases: TGTGCCAGCAGCCCAGCCGAGGGTGGGGAGACCCAGTACTTC. Translating gives CASSPAEGGETQYF.

Worth noting for this clonotype: Being one base from a much bigger clone, this may be a read error. The chain employs TRBV2 and TRBJ1-4; TRBD1 is a possible D gene (6 bases). Germline V gene sequence: CDR1 SNHLY, CDR2 FYNNEI. This CDR3 comprises 13 residues. Trimming pared 1 base from V and 8 bases from J, leaving 8 bases between. The CDR3 DNA reads TGTGCCAGCAGTGAAGAACAGGGCGAAAAACTGTTTTTT. Translating gives CASSEEQGEKLFF.

The chain is built from TRBV5-4 and TRBJ1-1, with 11 positions matching TRBD1. The CDR3 contains 15 residues. Germline V CDR1 and CDR2: SGHNT, YYREEE (reference sequence). Germline trimming cut 7 bases from V and 2 bases from J; bases unmatched to any gene: 7. In DNA form, the CDR3 reads TGTGCCAGCTACTCTGGGACAGGGGGAAACACTGAAGCTTTCTTT. Protein sequence: CASYSGTGGNTEAFF.

The chain couples TRBV3-1 to TRBJ1-1; D perhaps matches TRBD1 (5 bases). CDR3 length: 14 amino acids. Germline loops: CDR1 LGHDT, CDR2 YNNKEL (reference sequence). Trimming removed 2 bases at V and 7 bases at J, with 14 bases between. In DNA form, the CDR3 reads TGTGCCAGCAGCCAAAGGGACTACTTTAGTGAAGCTTTCTTT. Its protein product is CASSQRDYFSEAFF.

This clonotype was observed a few times. The V and J genes are TRBV5-4 and TRBJ1-1; maybe TRBD1 (6 bases). V lost 0 bases and J 10 bases, leaving 13 bases between the germline ends. This CDR3 is built from 13 residues. Germline V gene lookup returns CDR1 SGHNT and CDR2 YYREEE (reference sequence). CDR3 coding DNA: TGTGCCAGCAGCTTGGCCGGGGGCAGAAGAGCTTTCTTT. It codes for CASSLAGGRRAFF.

This clonotype was counted many times. The chain couples TRBV12-3 or TRBV12-4 to TRBJ2-1; 8 bases agree with TRBD2. The CDR3 has 17 amino acids. V dropped 3 bases and J dropped 1; count of bases not matched to a gene: 8. This chain's CDR3 is CASSFSGGAGSYNEQFF. The CDR3 nucleotides read TGTGCCAGCAGTTTCTCCGGGGGGGCCGGTTCCTACAATGAGCAGTTCTTC.

This clonotype appeared a few times. One end of the junction is discordant with germline, which a read error may explain. The chain is built from TRBV18 and TRBJ2-1; 11 positions match TRBD1. This CDR3 has 17 amino acids. CDR1 is KGHSH, CDR2 LQKENI, per germline. The CDR3 sequence is CASSLYSEGDRGTWKIF. CDR3 coding DNA: TGTGCCAGCTCCCTATACTCCGAGGGGGACAGGGGGACCTGGAAGATCTTC.

This clonotype was counted ten times or more. The chain uses TRBV12-3 or TRBV12-4 and TRBJ2-3, with D perhaps matching TRBD1 (5 bases). The CDR3 totals 15 residues. V lost 6 bases to trimming and J lost 2 bases, with 15 bases between them. The CDR3 nucleotides are TGTGCCAGCAGGCTTGAGTTACAGGACACAGATACGCAGTATTTT. Its protein is CASRLELQDTDTQYF.

This clonotype was seen a few times. The genes are TRBV15 and TRBJ2-7, with 7 bases that match TRBD2. J was trimmed by 0 bases and V by 5 bases; bases with no gene match: 4. The V gene's germline CDR1 is LNHNV and CDR2 YYDKDF (reference sequence). The CDR3 is made up of 14 amino acids. The chain's CDR3 is CATSARESSYEQYF. Written as DNA, the CDR3 is TGTGCCACCAGCGCGCGGGAGAGCTCCTACGAGCAGTACTTC.